This is a list of T cell receptor beta chains from one sample in a study of T-cell reconstitution after alpha-beta-depleted transplantation in children. TCRdb passed the PCR reads through MiXCR, listing each CDR3 protein once. The sample contains about 830,000 distinct CDR3 sequences, 16% of which appear only once. The sample here was PBMCs, mostly from graft donor cells, taken 360 days after TCRalphabeta/CD19-depleted stem cell transplant. The receptors were sampled from a male patient between 5 and 17 years old who had a stem cell transplant for acute lymphoblastic leukemia, so the T cells may come from the graft donor. CDR3s include the opening cysteine and the closing phenylalanine or tryptophan. A D gene is named only where the DNA matches it firmly. Expanded clones get a size class; other rows say once, few or many, or leave the size out.

d_gene,v_gene,abundance,j_gene,CDR3nt,CDR3aa
-,TRBV5-4,-,TRBJ2-7,TGTGCCAGCAGCTTTCAGAGCGGTTCCTACGAGCAGTACTTC,CASSFQSGSYEQYF
TRBD2,TRBV18,-,TRBJ2-3,TGTGCCAGCTCACCACTGAGGGCACTAGCGGGAGACCTAGCAGATACGCAGTATTTT,CASSPLRALAGDLADTQYF
-,TRBV12-3/TRBV12-4,many,TRBJ2-2,TGTGCCAGCTATAGAGGGCCTGGTACCGGGGAGCTGTTTTTT,CASYRGPGTGELFF
TRBD2,TRBV20-1,many,TRBJ2-7,TGCAGTGCTAGGATGACCGGGACTAGCGGGAGATCGGACTACGAGCAGTACTTC,CSARMTGTSGRSDYEQYF
TRBD1,TRBV7-3,-,TRBJ2-3,TGTGCCAGCAGCCTCTTAGGACAGGGGGTTGGCACAGATACGCAGTATTTT,CASSLLGQGVGTDTQYF
TRBD1,TRBV12-3/TRBV12-4,many,TRBJ2-5,TGTGCCAGCAGTACCCGACAGGGACGGCAAGAGACCCAGTACTTC,CASSTRQGRQETQYF
-,TRBV12-3/TRBV12-4,few,TRBJ2-7,TGTGCCAGCAGTGTCAGGGATCGGCAGTACTTC,CASSVRDRQYF
-,TRBV27,-,TRBJ1-6,TGTGCCAGCACCTCGGCCGGGACAACTTATAATTCACCCCTCCACTTT,CASTSAGTTYNSPLHF
-,TRBV2,few,TRBJ2-3,TGTGCCAGCACGGGTAGCGGAAGACTTCCTAGCACAGATACGCAGTATTTT,CASTGSGRLPSTDTQYF
TRBD1,TRBV24-1,many,TRBJ2-1,TGTGCCACCAGTGATCCACCGACAGGGGGCTACAATGAGCAGTTCTTC,CATSDPPTGGYNEQFF
TRBD2,TRBV11-1,-,TRBJ2-1,TGTGCCAGCAGCATTTCTCCCGGACTAAGCGGGAGCTACAATGAGCAGTTCTTC,CASSISPGLSGSYNEQFF
TRBD1,TRBV2,few,TRBJ2-1,TGTGCCACCAGCTGGACCCCCGGGACAGTGGTGAATGAGCAGTTCTTC,CATSWTPGTVVNEQFF
-,TRBV27,-,TRBJ2-7,TGTGCCAGCAGTTTCGGTGGTATGTCTAATCACGAGCAGTACTTC,CASSFGGMSNHEQYF
TRBD1,TRBV9,few,TRBJ2-3,TGTGCCAGCAGCGTTCGGACAGGGGGCAGCGGGGATACGCAGTATTTT,CASSVRTGGSGDTQYF
-,TRBV7-9,-,TRBJ2-3,TGTGCCAGCAGCAATCCGAGTAGCACAGATACGCAGTATTTT,CASSNPSSTDTQYF
TRBD1,TRBV7-8,few,TRBJ1-5,TGTGCCAGCAGCTTAAACTGGGGACAGCGGAATCAGCCCCAGCATTTT,CASSLNWGQRNQPQHF
-,TRBV6-1,-,TRBJ1-1,TGTGCCAGCAGCGACGACCTAAACAGGGCTGAAGCTTTCTTT,CASSDDLNRAEAFF
TRBD2,TRBV20-1,-,TRBJ2-1,TGCAGTGCTAGAACCGGGACTAGCGGAGACAATGAGCAGTTCTTC,CSARTGTSGDNEQFF
-,TRBV4-1,-,TRBJ2-1,TGCGCCAGCAGCCAAGAGCGGCGCGGGACGTTGAATGAGCAGTTCTTC,CASSQERRGTLNEQFF
TRBD2,TRBV4-1,few,TRBJ2-7,TGCGCCAGCAGCCAAGAACCTAGCGGGAGGGCCGGGGACGAGCAGTACTTC,CASSQEPSGRAGDEQYF
-,TRBV10-3,few,TRBJ2-7,TGTGCCGCAGGGACGGCCATTGCCTACGAGCAGTACTTC,CAAGTAIAYEQYF
-,TRBV30,few,TRBJ2-2,TGTGCCCAGGGGTACACCGGGGAGCTGTTTTTT,CAQGYTGELFF
TRBD1,TRBV20-1,-,TRBJ2-3,TGCAGTGCAAGGAGGGACAGGGCGGAAGATACGCAGTATTTT,CSARRDRAEDTQYF
TRBD1,TRBV24-1,few,TRBJ2-2,TGTGCCACCAGTGAGCACGGACAGGATTTGGATTTCACCGGGGAGCTGTTTTTT,CATSEHGQDLDFTGELFF
TRBD2,TRBV7-2,-,TRBJ2-1,TGTGCCAGCAGCTTAGCGGGAGCGGGAGAGCAGTTCTTC,CASSLAGAGEQFF
TRBD1,TRBV7-3,few,TRBJ2-3,TGTGCCAGCAGCTTCACAGGGGCCGGCACAGATACGCAGTATTTT,CASSFTGAGTDTQYF
TRBD2,TRBV29-1,-,TRBJ2-7,TGCAGCGTTAAAGGGGGCTGGGGGCGCGGCCTTAGCGGGAGTTTATACGAGCAGTACTTC,CSVKGGWGRGLSGSLYEQYF
-,TRBV6-2/TRBV6-3,few,TRBJ2-1,TGTGCCAGCAGTTTCGGACAGATTGAGCAGTTCTTC,CASSFGQIEQFF
-,TRBV4-1,-,TRBJ2-7,TGCGCCAGCAGCCAAGACACGGGTGAGCAGTACTTC,CASSQDTGEQYF
TRBD1,TRBV7-2,-,TRBJ2-7,TGTGCCAGCAGCTTAGGGTTTTGGGGACAGAGAGCCTACGAGCAGTACTTC,CASSLGFWGQRAYEQYF
TRBD2,TRBV5-1,many,TRBJ2-7,TGTGCCAGCAGCTTAGCGGGAACCTCCTACGAGCAGTACTTC,CASSLAGTSYEQYF
TRBD2,TRBV7-9,few,TRBJ2-1,TGTGCCAGCAGAGCCTTTAGCGGGAGAAGAAATGAGCAGTTCTTC,CASRAFSGRRNEQFF
-,TRBV7-2,few,TRBJ2-7,TGTGCCAGCACCCAAGGGGGAGGGCCCGGCGAGCAGTACTTC,CASTQGGGPGEQYF
TRBD2,TRBV2,-,TRBJ2-2,TGTGCCAGCGGGCCTATTCGGGAGGGCCCCACCGGGGAGCTGTTTTTT,CASGPIREGPTGELFF
TRBD2,TRBV7-3,-,TRBJ2-1,TGTGCCAGCAGCCCTGGGTCTAGCGGGAGGGGGTATGAGCAGTTCTTC,CASSPGSSGRGYEQFF
TRBD2,TRBV5-1,many,TRBJ2-2,TGCGCCAGCAGCCCTCGCCCGCAGACTAGCGGGAAGGACACCGGGGAGCTGTTTTTT,CASSPRPQTSGKDTGELFF
-,TRBV9,few,TRBJ2-1,TGTGCCAGCAGCGTAGCGGCAGGGCGCGATGAGCAGTTCTTC,CASSVAAGRDEQFF
-,TRBV27,many,TRBJ2-5,TGTGCCAGCAGTTACCAGCAAGAGACCCAGTACTTC,CASSYQQETQYF
-,TRBV20-1,-,TRBJ1-6,TGCAGTGCTAGAGAGGGACTTTCCAACTCCTATAATTCACCCCTCCACTTT,CSAREGLSNSYNSPLHF
-,TRBV5-1,few,TRBJ1-3,TGCGCCAGCAGCTTGAGAGGGACGCGCTCTGGAAACACCATATATTTT,CASSLRGTRSGNTIYF
-,TRBV7-9,few,TRBJ1-2,TGTGCCAGCAGCTCTAGCTCGGCGGGGCATGGCTACACCTTC,CASSSSSAGHGYTF
-,TRBV2,few,TRBJ2-1,TGTGCCAGCAGAAAACGGTCGGGTCACAATGAGCAGTTCTTC,CASRKRSGHNEQFF
TRBD2,TRBV20-1,-,TRBJ2-7,TGCAGTGCCGAGAGCGGGAGAGGGGACGAGCAGTACTTC,CSAESGRGDEQYF
-,TRBV18,-,TRBJ2-1,TGTGCCAGCTCACCAAATCGGGAGTCTTACAATGAGCAGTTCTTC,CASSPNRESYNEQFF
-,TRBV7-6,-,TRBJ2-3,TGTGCCAGCAACCCGTCTAGCGCCGAGACAGATACGCAGTATTTT,CASNPSSAETDTQYF
-,TRBV5-1,few,TRBJ2-5,TGCGCCAGCAGCCGAGATACCGGGGCCCAAGAGACCCAGTACTTC,CASSRDTGAQETQYF
-,TRBV7-3,-,TRBJ1-5,TGTGCCAGCAGCCCTGACAGATTCCAGCCCCAGCATTTT,CASSPDRFQPQHF
-,TRBV5-1,many,TRBJ2-7,TGCGCCAGCAGTGCCGCAGCGCTCTACGAGCAGTACTTC,CASSAAALYEQYF
TRBD2,TRBV3-1,-,TRBJ2-1,TGTGCCAGCAGCCAAGGGCCGGGGAGCGGGATTGAGCAGTTCTTC,CASSQGPGSGIEQFF
TRBD2,TRBV2,few,TRBJ2-3,TGTGCCAGCATTAGCGGGATGAATACGCAGTATTTT,CASISGMNTQYF
TRBD2,TRBV19,few,TRBJ2-2,TGTGCCAGTAGTATGGGAGGGAGGGCCGCCGGGGAGCTGTTTTTT,CASSMGGRAAGELFF
-,TRBV9,many,TRBJ2-1,TGTGCCAGCAGCGGATCAGGGTCAGGGCAGTTCTTC,CASSGSGSGQFF
TRBD1,TRBV5-1,few,TRBJ2-2,TGCGCCGACAGGGGGGAAAACACCGGGGAGCTGTTTTTT,CADRGENTGELFF
TRBD2,TRBV25-1,few,TRBJ2-3,TGTGCCAGCAGTGATGTTGGACTAGCAGATACGCAGTATTTT,CASSDVGLADTQYF
TRBD1,TRBV29-1,few,TRBJ2-7,TGCAGCGTTGTCCCGACAGGGGGCTCCTACGAGCAGTACTTC,CSVVPTGGSYEQYF
-,TRBV4-1,few,TRBJ2-1,TGCGCCAGCAGCCAAGAATGGCCTAGCGCATACAATGAGCAGTTCTTC,CASSQEWPSAYNEQFF
TRBD2,TRBV12-3/TRBV12-4,many,TRBJ2-7,TGTGCCAGCAAAGTAGCGGGAGCCTACGAGCAGTACTTC,CASKVAGAYEQYF
-,TRBV4-1,few,TRBJ2-5,TGCGCCAGCAGCCAAGTGGGGGGCCAAGAGACCCAGTACTTC,CASSQVGGQETQYF
-,TRBV27,few,TRBJ2-5,TGTGCCAGCAGTCTCCGGGGCTTTCGAGAGACCCAGTACTTC,CASSLRGFRETQYF
-,TRBV27,-,TRBJ2-1,TGTGCCAGCAGTTTTCGCCAGGATGAGCAGTTCTTC,CASSFRQDEQFF